The rows below give T cell receptor beta chains drawn from one sample of a study of blood T cell repertoires in COVID-19. TCRdb's table, derived via immunoSEQ multiplex PCR, lists solely in-frame clones and lacks some. The sample records about 180,000 clones, approximately 86% being singletons. The sample was peripheral blood. The receptor source for this set is a man over 45 with active or convalescent COVID-19. CDR3s include the opening cysteine and the closing phenylalanine or tryptophan. A D gene is named only where the DNA matches it firmly. Size is stated for part of the rows, as once, few or many counts, or as a class when the clone is expanded.

V gene: TRBV18
D gene: NA
J gene: TRBJ2-7
CDR3 length: 15
clone size: NA
CDR3 protein: CASSPSRDTSSEQYF
CDR3 DNA: TGTGCCAGCTCACCAAGCCGGGACACCTCTTCCGAGCAGTACTTC

V gene: TRBV3-1/TRBV3-2
D gene: NA
J gene: TRBJ2-7
CDR3 length: 15
clone size: NA
CDR3 protein: CASSQDSTSLREQYF
CDR3 DNA: TGTGCCAGCAGCCAAGATAGCACCAGCCTCCGGGAGCAGTACTTC

V gene: TRBV19
D gene: NA
J gene: TRBJ1-2
CDR3 length: 13
clone size: NA
CDR3 protein: CASSIIGANGYTF
CDR3 DNA: TGTGCCAGTAGTATAATAGGGGCGAATGGCTACACCTTC

V gene: TRBV30
D gene: TRBD1
J gene: TRBJ1-6
CDR3 length: 14
clone size: few
CDR3 protein: CAWRTGQPNSPLHF
CDR3 DNA: TGTGCCTGGAGAACGGGACAGCCTAATTCACCCCTCCACTTT

V gene: TRBV4-2
D gene: NA
J gene: TRBJ2-7
CDR3 length: 15
clone size: NA
CDR3 protein: CASSQDGASAGEQYF
CDR3 DNA: TGTGCCAGCAGCCAAGATGGGGCTTCCGCTGGCGAGCAGTACTTC

V gene: TRBV9
D gene: NA
J gene: TRBJ1-6
CDR3 length: 13
clone size: NA
CDR3 protein: CASSPRGGSPLHF
CDR3 DNA: TGTGCCAGCAGCCCCCGCGGGGGGTCACCCCTCCACTTT

V gene: TRBV5-1
D gene: NA
J gene: TRBJ1-6
CDR3 length: 15
clone size: NA
CDR3 protein: CASSGSRGWDSPLHF
CDR3 DNA: TGCGCCAGCAGCGGCAGCAGGGGATGGGATTCACCCCTCCACTTT

V gene: TRBV4-1
D gene: NA
J gene: TRBJ1-1
CDR3 length: 16
clone size: once
CDR3 protein: CASSPQDMTANTEAFF
CDR3 DNA: TGCGCCAGCAGCCCCCAAGATATGACAGCGAACACTGAAGCTTTCTTT

V gene: TRBV5-1
D gene: NA
J gene: TRBJ2-3
CDR3 length: 13
clone size: NA
CDR3 protein: CASHLATTDTQYF
CDR3 DNA: TGCGCCAGCCACCTAGCGACCACAGATACGCAGTATTTT

V gene: TRBV5-5
D gene: TRBD1
J gene: TRBJ2-4
CDR3 length: 10
clone size: once
CDR3 protein: CASSLGQGRF
CDR3 DNA: TGTGCCAGCAGCTTAGGACAGGGAAGGTTC

V gene: TRBV29-1
D gene: NA
J gene: TRBJ1-4
CDR3 length: 13
clone size: NA
CDR3 protein: CSAAVVEGEKLFF
CDR3 DNA: TGCAGCGCGGCAGTGGTTGAGGGCGAAAAACTGTTTTTT

V gene: TRBV30
D gene: NA
J gene: TRBJ1-5
CDR3 length: 14
clone size: NA
CDR3 protein: CAWSMDSSNQPQHF
CDR3 DNA: TGTGCCTGGAGCATGGACAGTAGCAATCAGCCCCAGCATTTT

V gene: TRBV3-1/TRBV3-2
D gene: TRBD1
J gene: TRBJ1-2
CDR3 length: 14
clone size: NA
CDR3 protein: CASSSTLGTGGYTF
CDR3 DNA: TGTGCCAGCAGCTCTACTTTAGGGACAGGAGGCTACACCTTC

V gene: TRBV7-9
D gene: NA
J gene: TRBJ2-1
CDR3 length: 14
clone size: few
CDR3 protein: CASSNTSVSNEQFF
CDR3 DNA: TGTGCCAGCAGCAACACGAGCGTGAGTAATGAGCAGTTCTTC

V gene: TRBV5-1
D gene: NA
J gene: TRBJ2-2
CDR3 length: 12
clone size: NA
CDR3 protein: CASSLYSGELFF
CDR3 DNA: TGCGCCAGCAGCTTGTACTCCGGGGAGCTGTTTTTT

V gene: TRBV5-1
D gene: TRBD2
J gene: TRBJ2-7
CDR3 length: 15
clone size: NA
CDR3 protein: CASSSSGSGTYEQYF
CDR3 DNA: TGCGCCAGCAGTTCTAGCGGGAGTGGGACCTACGAGCAGTACTTC

V gene: TRBV12-3/TRBV12-4
D gene: NA
J gene: TRBJ1-2
CDR3 length: 13
clone size: NA
CDR3 protein: CASSSGAAGGYTF
CDR3 DNA: TGTGCCAGCAGTTCGGGAGCGGCTGGCGGCTACACCTTC

V gene: TRBV9
D gene: NA
J gene: TRBJ1-6
CDR3 length: 12
clone size: once
CDR3 protein: CASSGSNSPLHF
CDR3 DNA: TGTGCCAGCAGCGGCAGTAATTCACCCCTCCACTTT

V gene: TRBV5-4
D gene: NA
J gene: TRBJ1-3
CDR3 length: 15
clone size: NA
CDR3 protein: CAYERGAGAGNTIYF
CDR3 DNA: TGTGCCTACGAGCGGGGGGCCGGGGCGGGAAACACCATATATTTT

V gene: TRBV9
D gene: TRBD2
J gene: TRBJ2-1
CDR3 length: 19
clone size: NA
CDR3 protein: CASSADIGTSGRFFDEQFF
CDR3 DNA: TGTGCCAGCAGCGCCGACATTGGGACTAGCGGGAGATTTTTCGATGAGCAGTTCTTC

V gene: TRBV24-1
D gene: TRBD2
J gene: TRBJ2-1
CDR3 length: 15
clone size: NA
CDR3 protein: CATSEAGTSGHEQFF
CDR3 DNA: TGTGCCACCAGTGAAGCCGGGACTAGCGGCCATGAGCAGTTCTTC

V gene: TRBV7-2
D gene: NA
J gene: TRBJ2-7
CDR3 length: 14
clone size: NA
CDR3 protein: CASSSRTLPYEQYF
CDR3 DNA: TGTGCCAGCAGCTCTAGGACTCTTCCCTACGAGCAGTACTTC

V gene: TRBV10-3
D gene: TRBD2
J gene: TRBJ2-2
CDR3 length: 16
clone size: once
CDR3 protein: CAISPDSGSWTGELFF
CDR3 DNA: TGTGCCATCAGTCCCGATAGCGGGAGTTGGACCGGGGAGCTGTTTTTT

V gene: TRBV7-9
D gene: NA
J gene: TRBJ1-2
CDR3 length: 13
clone size: NA
CDR3 protein: CASSLDSLYGYTF
CDR3 DNA: TGTGCCAGCAGCTTGGACAGTCTCTATGGCTACACCTTC

V gene: TRBV28
D gene: NA
J gene: TRBJ2-6
CDR3 length: 13
clone size: NA
CDR3 protein: CASDYSGANVLTF
CDR3 DNA: TGTGCCAGTGACTACTCTGGGGCCAACGTCCTGACTTTC

V gene: TRBV5-1
D gene: NA
J gene: TRBJ1-6
CDR3 length: 14
clone size: NA
CDR3 protein: CASSLEMANSPLHF
CDR3 DNA: TGCGCCAGCAGCTTGGAAATGGCCAATTCACCCCTCCACTTT

V gene: TRBV11-2
D gene: NA
J gene: TRBJ2-5
CDR3 length: 18
clone size: NA
CDR3 protein: CASSLLIRQLAFQETQYF
CDR3 DNA: TGTGCCAGCAGTTTACTCATCCGACAGCTAGCGTTCCAAGAGACCCAGTACTTC

V gene: TRBV29-1
D gene: TRBD2
J gene: TRBJ2-7
CDR3 length: 14
clone size: NA
CDR3 protein: CRLSGLAGWDEQYF
CDR3 DNA: TGCAGACTATCTGGACTAGCGGGATGGGACGAGCAGTACTTC

V gene: TRBV19
D gene: TRBD1
J gene: TRBJ2-3
CDR3 length: 16
clone size: NA
CDR3 protein: CASSTRRGQGTDTQYF
CDR3 DNA: TGTGCCAGTAGTACACGTCGGGGACAGGGAACAGATACGCAGTATTTT

V gene: TRBV19
D gene: NA
J gene: TRBJ1-1
CDR3 length: 13
clone size: once
CDR3 protein: CASNDIVNTEAFF
CDR3 DNA: TGTGCCAGTAACGACATAGTGAACACTGAAGCTTTCTTT

V gene: TRBV13
D gene: NA
J gene: TRBJ1-3
CDR3 length: 16
clone size: NA
CDR3 protein: CASSLRGVLRGNTIYF
CDR3 DNA: TGTGCCAGCAGCTTACGGGGGGTGTTACGGGGAAACACCATATATTTT

V gene: TRBV4-1
D gene: TRBD1
J gene: TRBJ1-4
CDR3 length: 15
clone size: NA
CDR3 protein: CASSHPGTGGEKLFF
CDR3 DNA: TGCGCCAGCAGCCATCCCGGGACAGGGGGTGAAAAACTGTTTTTT

V gene: TRBV5-1
D gene: NA
J gene: TRBJ2-2
CDR3 length: 14
clone size: few
CDR3 protein: CASSLGTTTGELFF
CDR3 DNA: TGCGCCAGCAGCTTAGGGACAACAACCGGGGAGCTGTTTTTT

V gene: TRBV7-6
D gene: TRBD2
J gene: TRBJ2-1
CDR3 length: 16
clone size: NA
CDR3 protein: CASSRVSGREGNEQFF
CDR3 DNA: TGTGCCAGCAGCCGCGTCAGCGGGAGAGAGGGGAATGAGCAGTTCTTC

V gene: TRBV7-2
D gene: NA
J gene: TRBJ2-1
CDR3 length: 13
clone size: NA
CDR3 protein: CASSLWTLNEQFF
CDR3 DNA: TGTGCCAGCAGCTTATGGACTCTCAATGAGCAGTTCTTC

V gene: TRBV10-3
D gene: NA
J gene: TRBJ1-3
CDR3 length: 14
clone size: NA
CDR3 protein: CAISEPDRPNTIYF
CDR3 DNA: TGTGCCATCAGTGAACCTGACAGGCCGAACACCATATATTTT

V gene: TRBV28
D gene: NA
J gene: TRBJ1-5
CDR3 length: 15
clone size: once
CDR3 protein: CASSPRRAGSQPQHF
CDR3 DNA: TGTGCCAGCAGTCCCCGCCGGGCCGGGAGTCAGCCCCAGCATTTT

V gene: TRBV3-1/TRBV3-2
D gene: TRBD2
J gene: TRBJ2-7
CDR3 length: 15
clone size: NA
CDR3 protein: CASSPTSGGAHEQYF
CDR3 DNA: TGTGCCAGCAGCCCTACTAGCGGGGGGGCGCACGAGCAGTACTTC

V gene: TRBV18
D gene: TRBD1
J gene: TRBJ1-1
CDR3 length: 14
clone size: NA
CDR3 protein: CASSLKTGDTEAFF
CDR3 DNA: TGTGCCAGCTCGTTAAAGACAGGGGACACTGAAGCTTTCTTT

V gene: TRBV5-1
D gene: TRBD1
J gene: TRBJ1-3
CDR3 length: 16
clone size: NA
CDR3 protein: CASSFEGQSSGNTIYF
CDR3 DNA: TGCGCCAGCAGCTTCGAGGGACAGAGCTCTGGAAACACCATATATTTT

V gene: TRBV3-1/TRBV3-2
D gene: NA
J gene: TRBJ2-1
CDR3 length: 16
clone size: NA
CDR3 protein: CASSQVGGGSYNEQFF
CDR3 DNA: TGTGCCAGCAGCCAAGTCGGCGGAGGCTCCTACAATGAGCAGTTCTTC

V gene: TRBV4-1
D gene: NA
J gene: TRBJ2-1
CDR3 length: 14
clone size: few
CDR3 protein: CASIGAGAGNEQFF
CDR3 DNA: TGCGCCAGCATTGGGGCAGGGGCTGGGAATGAGCAGTTCTTC

V gene: TRBV6-5
D gene: NA
J gene: TRBJ1-1
CDR3 length: 15
clone size: NA
CDR3 protein: CASTLRGGLNTEAFF
CDR3 DNA: TGTGCCAGCACCCTAAGGGGGGGTTTGAACACTGAAGCTTTCTTT

V gene: TRBV5-1
D gene: NA
J gene: TRBJ1-6
CDR3 length: 15
clone size: NA
CDR3 protein: CASSPSGIDNSPLHF
CDR3 DNA: TGCGCCAGCAGCCCAAGCGGGATTGATAATTCACCCCTCCACTTT

V gene: TRBV7-9
D gene: TRBD1
J gene: TRBJ1-6
CDR3 length: 14
clone size: NA
CDR3 protein: CASTPGQGHSPLHF
CDR3 DNA: TGTGCCAGCACTCCGGGACAGGGGCATTCACCCCTCCACTTT

V gene: TRBV5-4
D gene: TRBD1
J gene: TRBJ1-6
CDR3 length: 14
clone size: once
CDR3 protein: CASSPDRLSSPLHF
CDR3 DNA: TGTGCCAGCAGCCCGGACAGGTTAAGTTCACCCCTCCACTTT

V gene: TRBV2
D gene: TRBD1
J gene: TRBJ2-7
CDR3 length: 15
clone size: few
CDR3 protein: CASRDPGTGVHEQYF
CDR3 DNA: TGTGCCAGCAGGGACCCCGGGACAGGGGTGCACGAGCAGTACTTC

V gene: TRBV14
D gene: NA
J gene: TRBJ1-2
CDR3 length: 15
clone size: NA
CDR3 protein: CASSQDLHSNYGYTF
CDR3 DNA: TGTGCCAGCAGCCAAGATCTGCACAGTAACTATGGCTACACCTTC

V gene: TRBV12-3/TRBV12-4
D gene: NA
J gene: TRBJ1-1
CDR3 length: 13
clone size: NA
CDR3 protein: CASTPDRNTEAFF
CDR3 DNA: TGTGCCAGCACTCCCGACAGGAACACTGAAGCTTTCTTT

V gene: TRBV28
D gene: TRBD2
J gene: TRBJ2-7
CDR3 length: 11
clone size: NA
CDR3 protein: CASASGYEQYF
CDR3 DNA: TGTGCCAGTGCTAGCGGCTACGAGCAGTACTTC

V gene: TRBV2
D gene: TRBD1
J gene: TRBJ1-2
CDR3 length: 15
clone size: NA
CDR3 protein: CASSEAYRGGGGYTF
CDR3 DNA: TGTGCCAGCAGTGAAGCCTACAGGGGAGGCGGTGGCTACACCTTC

V gene: TRBV3-1/TRBV3-2
D gene: TRBD2
J gene: TRBJ2-2
CDR3 length: 18
clone size: NA
CDR3 protein: CATSQEWGGRESTGELFF
CDR3 DNA: TGTGCCACCAGCCAAGAATGGGGGGGGAGAGAATCCACCGGGGAGCTGTTTTTT

V gene: TRBV3-1/TRBV3-2
D gene: TRBD2
J gene: TRBJ2-1
CDR3 length: 14
clone size: once
CDR3 protein: CASSRTSGNNEQFF
CDR3 DNA: TGTGCCAGCAGCCGGACTAGCGGAAACAATGAGCAGTTCTTC